This T cell receptor beta chain comes out of a study of blood T cell repertoires in COVID-19. Trimming took off 7 bases at V and 7 bases at J, with 13 bases between the two ends. The CDR3 has 12 amino acids. Germline V lookup: CDR1 SEHNR, CDR2 FQNEAQ (reference sequence). Measured with immunoSEQ multiplex PCR; TCRdb has only the in-frame clones, and not every one. The sample lists some 140,000 clones; approximately 84% were seen once. The V and J genes are TRBV7-9 and TRBJ1-1; possibly TRBD1 for D (6 bases). Sequencing was carried out using peripheral blood. The TCR sequence derives from an elderly woman with acute or convalescent COVID-19. The CDR3 DNA reads TGTGCCAGCATCGATATAGGGGGTGAAGCTTTCTTT. Encoded protein: CASIDIGGEAFF.